This T cell receptor beta chain originates from a study of memory CD4+ T cells and cytomegalovirus serostatus. Study-wide background: Donors were healthy Belgian adults, 10 or so CMV seropositive and about two dozen seronegative. Study-wide results and caveats: Each of 67 CMV-associated TCRbeta sequences occurred in one to five individuals.

TCRdb's copy holds only in-frame clones and misses some; the assay was immunoSEQ multiplex PCR. The sample shows some 56,000 clones, roughly 82% of them seen only once. This clone appeared a single time. Its antigen is unknown. Single viable CD3+CD4+CD8-CD45RO+ cells were sorted as the memory CD4+ T cells. Total CD4+ T cells were enriched by CD4 positive selection. This TCR derives from an adult in good health and CMV-seronegative. Source material: memory CD4+ T cells from blood.

The CDR3 is CASSDGRGSSYNSPLHF. In DNA, the CDR3 is TGTGCCAGCAGTGATGGTCGAGGGTCCTCCTATAATTCACCCCTCCACTTT. The chain recombines TRBV2 with TRBJ1-6; D not resolved. V was shortened by 3 bases and J by 0 bases, with 12 bases between the two germline ends. Germline V lookup: CDR1 SNHLY, CDR2 FYNNEI. The CDR3 runs to 17 residues.